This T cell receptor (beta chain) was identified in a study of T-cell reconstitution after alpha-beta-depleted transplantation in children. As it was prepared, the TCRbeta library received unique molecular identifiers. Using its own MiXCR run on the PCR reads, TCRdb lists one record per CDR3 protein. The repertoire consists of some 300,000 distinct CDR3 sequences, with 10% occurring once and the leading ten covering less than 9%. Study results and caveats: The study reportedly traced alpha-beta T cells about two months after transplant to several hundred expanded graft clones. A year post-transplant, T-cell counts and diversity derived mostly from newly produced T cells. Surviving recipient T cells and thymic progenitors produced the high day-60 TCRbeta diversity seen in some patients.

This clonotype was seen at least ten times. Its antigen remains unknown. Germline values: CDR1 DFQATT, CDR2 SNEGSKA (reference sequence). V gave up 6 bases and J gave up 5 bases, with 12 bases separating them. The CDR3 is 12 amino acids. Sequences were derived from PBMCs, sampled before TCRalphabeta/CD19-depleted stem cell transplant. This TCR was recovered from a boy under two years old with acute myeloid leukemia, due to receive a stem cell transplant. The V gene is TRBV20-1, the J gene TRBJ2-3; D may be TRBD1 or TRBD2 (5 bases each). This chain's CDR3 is CSARRDQDTQYF. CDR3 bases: TGCAGTGCGCGCCGGGACCAAGATACGCAGTATTTT.